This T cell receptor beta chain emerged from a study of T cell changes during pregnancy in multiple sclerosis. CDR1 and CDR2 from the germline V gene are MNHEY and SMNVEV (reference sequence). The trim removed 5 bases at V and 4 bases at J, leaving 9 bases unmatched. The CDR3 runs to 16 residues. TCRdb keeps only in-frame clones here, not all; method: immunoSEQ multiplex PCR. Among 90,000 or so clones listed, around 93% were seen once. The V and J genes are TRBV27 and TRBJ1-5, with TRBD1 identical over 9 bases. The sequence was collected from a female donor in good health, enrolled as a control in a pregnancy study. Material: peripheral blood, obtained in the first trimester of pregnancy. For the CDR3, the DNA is TGTGCCAGCAGTCCTCGGGACAGGGTTTTGAATCAGCCCCAGCATTTT. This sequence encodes CASSPRDRVLNQPQHF.